The present T cell receptor beta chain was sequenced within a study of beta chain features in type 1 diabetes. Germline CDR1 is MDHEN and CDR2 is SYDVKM. The CDR3 contains 14 residues. The J segment lost 9 bases and the V segment lost 5 bases, leaving 11 bases of the junction unmatched. Study-wide results and limits: Whether TCRB rearrangement is influenced by HLA type was left unresolved in this analysis.

Of the isolated RNA, all was reverse transcribed, and so the sequenced material was expressed TCRB transcripts. The assay was immunoSEQ multiplex PCR, and TCRdb's table has in-frame clones only and misses some. The top ten clones hold about 0.037% of a sample with roughly 250,000 clones, 9% to 10% of them seen once. Donors contributed one heparinised blood draw apiece, averaging about 116 mL. A few counts support this clone. Its antigen is not known. The sequenced sample consisted of naive CD4+ T cells from blood. The source is a woman younger than 30 in good health. This chain links TRBV28 with TRBJ2-3, with 7 bases that match TRBD1. Here the CDR3 reads CASSPGGSQLTQYF. In DNA, the CDR3 is TGTGCCAGCAGTCCAGGGGGTAGTCAGCTGACGCAGTATTTT.